This T cell receptor beta chain is from a study of early T cells in non-severe SARS-CoV-2 infection. Findings of the study overall: The study's VDJdb matching favored anti-spike CD8 responses and missed private and CD4 specificities.

TCRdb ran MiXCR on the 5' RACE reads and lists one entry per CDR3 protein. The repertoire includes about 81,000 distinct CDR3 sequences, more than 5% of them detected once, and roughly 7.8% sits in the top ten. As for this clonotype: The antigen remains undetermined.

V lost 5 bases to trimming and J lost 3 bases, with 9 bases between them. Germline V lookup: CDR1 LNHDA, CDR2 SQIVND (reference sequence). The CDR3 spans 13 residues. The material sequenced was whole blood. This receptor was identified in an adult who was a healthcare worker with PCR-confirmed SARS-CoV-2 infection or an uninfected control (not recorded which). This chain uses TRBV19 with TRBJ2-3, with D hard to call. The CDR3 DNA follows: TGTGCCAGTAGTGCCCCGGAGACAGATACGCAGTATTTT. It specifies CASSAPETDTQYF.